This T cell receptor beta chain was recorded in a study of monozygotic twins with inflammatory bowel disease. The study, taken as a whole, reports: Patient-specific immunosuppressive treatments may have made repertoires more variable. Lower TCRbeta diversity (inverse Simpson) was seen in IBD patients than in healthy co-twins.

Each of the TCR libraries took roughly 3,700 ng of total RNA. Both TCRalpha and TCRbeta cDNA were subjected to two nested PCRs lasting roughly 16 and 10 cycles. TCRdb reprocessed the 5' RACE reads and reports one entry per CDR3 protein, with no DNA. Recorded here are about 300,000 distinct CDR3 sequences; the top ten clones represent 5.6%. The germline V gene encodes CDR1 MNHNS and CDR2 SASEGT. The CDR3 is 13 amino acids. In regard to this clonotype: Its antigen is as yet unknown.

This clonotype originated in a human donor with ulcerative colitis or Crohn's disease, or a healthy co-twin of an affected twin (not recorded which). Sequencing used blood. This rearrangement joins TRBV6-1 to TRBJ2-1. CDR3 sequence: CASSEGWSNEQFF.